This passage covers 10 T cell receptor beta chains from one sample sequenced in a study of cytomegalovirus exposure and HLA in healthy donors. The PCR was carried out with 60 Vbeta primers and 13 Jbeta primers. Some clones are missing from TCRdb's copy, which holds only in-frame ones; the method was immunoSEQ multiplex PCR. Among about 68,000 clones, approximately 80% were seen once, and the ten largest hold around 7%. The sample consisted of PBMCs. Receptors were obtained from a human donor in good health.

The V call is TRBV5-1, the J call TRBJ1-4; 8 nucleotides line up with TRBD1. After removal of 4 bases from V and 7 bases from J, the junction contained 9 bases not matched to a gene. The CDR3 loop spans 15 amino acids. CDR1 and CDR2 from the germline V gene are SGHRS and YFSETQ. In DNA form, the CDR3 reads TGCGCCAGCAGCCTAATTGGACAGGGTAGTGAAAAACTGTTTTTT. It yields the protein CASSLIGQGSEKLFF.

The CDR3 nucleotides read TGTGCCAGTAGGAGCGACAGGTGGGGTCTGGAGCAGTACTTC. Its translation is CASRSDRWGLEQYF. The chain has TRBV19 and TRBJ2-5, with D possibly being TRBD1 (6 bases). V shed 6 bases and J shed 11 bases, with 22 bases lying between them. CDR3 size: 14 residues. Per germline, CDR1 LNHDA and CDR2 SQIVND (reference sequence).

J is TRBJ2-1 and V is TRBV6-5, with D tentatively TRBD1 (5 bases). This CDR3 spans 14 amino acids. Germline loops: CDR1 MNHEY, CDR2 SVGAGI. The germline V and J ends were trimmed by 1 base and 9 bases, with 13 bases remaining between them. This chain's CDR3 is CASSYYRLHGEQFF. DNA for the CDR3: TGTGCCAGCAGTTACTACAGGCTCCACGGTGAGCAGTTCTTC.

The V and J genes are TRBV27 and TRBJ1-4, with D perhaps TRBD1 (6 bases). The CDR3 totals 15 residues. CDR1 is MNHEY, CDR2 SMNVEV, per germline (reference sequence). The V and J ends lost 6 bases and 2 bases respectively, with 13 bases between them. The CDR3 is CASRKVQGTNEKLFF. The DNA for the CDR3 is TGTGCCAGCAGGAAGGTTCAGGGGACTAATGAAAAACTGTTTTTT.

This clone came up a few times. The rearrangement joins TRBV19 to TRBJ1-1; TRBD1 is a possible D gene (5 bases). The CDR3 covers 16 residues. V was cut by 5 bases and J by 0 bases, with 16 bases left in between. Germline assignment: CDR1 LNHDA and CDR2 SQIVND (reference sequence). As DNA, the CDR3 is TGTGCCAGTAGTCTCCCGGACACAGATTTGAACACTGAAGCTTTCTTT. It translates to CASSLPDTDLNTEAFF.

This chain uses TRBV7-2 with TRBJ2-1; D ambiguous. This CDR3 has 13 residues. Per the germline V gene, CDR1 is SGHTA and CDR2 is FQGNSA. V dropped 5 bases and J dropped 5 bases, with 10 bases sitting between them. The CDR3 sequence: CASSPDSDNEQFF. CDR3 nucleotides: TGTGCCAGCAGCCCAGACTCGGACAATGAGCAGTTCTTC.

V and J are TRBV30 and TRBJ1-4; D is uncertain. CDR3 length equals 14 residues. V lost 0 bases and J lost 8, with 13 bases in between. Germline CDR1 GTSNPN, CDR2 SVGIG (reference sequence). CDR3 DNA sequence: TGTGCCTGGAGTGTATTGGCAGGCCAAGAAAAACTGTTTTTT. Its translation: CAWSVLAGQEKLFF.

The gene calls are TRBV7-9 and TRBJ1-4; 7 nucleotides align to TRBD1. The CDR3 runs 13 residues. V lost 7 bases, J lost 6 bases, and 5 bases stayed unmatched. Germline assignment: CDR1 SEHNR and CDR2 FQNEAQ (reference sequence). The CDR3 spells CASNRGPYEKLFF. Here the CDR3 DNA reads TGTGCCAGCAACAGGGGCCCGTATGAAAAACTGTTTTTT.

CDR3 protein: CASSLRGNYGYTF. The CDR3 nucleotides read TGTGCCAGCAGTTTGCGGGGGAACTATGGCTACACCTTC. The chain employs TRBV28 and TRBJ1-2; D possibly corresponds to TRBD1 (5 bases). Germline CDR1 and CDR2: MDHEN and SYDVKM. Trimming took off 3 bases at V and 2 bases at J, with 7 bases between the two ends. The CDR3 is 13 amino acids.

The chain carries TRBV19 and TRBJ1-2; D ambiguous. V was clipped by 2 bases and J by 4 bases, with 8 bases between them. The CDR3 extends over 13 amino acids. Germline V lookup: CDR1 LNHDA, CDR2 SQIVND (reference sequence). In DNA, the CDR3 is TGTGCCAGTAGTATAATGGGAGTCTATGGCTACACCTTC. Translating gives CASSIMGVYGYTF.